This T cell receptor beta chain was sequenced in a study of blood T cell repertoires in COVID-19. Study summary: The origin of the acute and convalescent COVID-19 samples was the United States, Italy and Spain. The cDNA or gDNA used as material had been derived from T cells, B-cell-depleted T cells, or PBMCs.

In Seattle, patients joined the study during active infection and were tracked longitudinally. There are 13 residues in the CDR3. The germline CDR1 and CDR2 sequences are SGHRS and YFSETQ. V lost 4 bases and J lost 3, with 10 bases in between. Source study methods: Reference gene primer amplification gave nucleated cell count estimates. Sequencing was performed with immunoSEQ multiplex PCR; in TCRdb, only in-frame clones are kept and a portion is missing. From that table come the V and J calls and clone size; the DNA was used to work out D and trimming. The sample comprises about 350,000 clones, around 90% of which are singletons, and over 3.5% rests with the top ten.

The chain is built from TRBV5-1 and TRBJ1-2; D gene unclear. The sequence was obtained from a woman aged 55-75 years with COVID-19, enrolled during active disease. Sequenced sample: peripheral blood. CDR3: CASSLEEHYGYTF. CDR3 nucleotides: TGCGCCAGCAGCCTCGAAGAGCACTATGGCTACACCTTC.